This T cell receptor beta chain was recorded in a study of T cells in Graves' hyperthyroidism and ophthalmopathy. RNA transcripts yielded amplified TCR beta CDR3 regions. The HTBI primer set was used in a first-round RT-PCR of the TCR CDR3. A single record per CDR3 protein comes from TCRdb applying MiXCR to the multiplex PCR reads. The data hold 400,000 to 500,000 distinct CDR3 sequences, with approximately 15% observed a single time. Trimming left V 1 base short and J 2 bases short, with 9 bases between. The CDR3 extends over 14 amino acids. Germline CDR1 and CDR2: LGHDT and YNNKEL (reference sequence).

The material sequenced was blood. The gene calls are TRBV3-1 and TRBJ2-7, with D hard to call. The origin of this receptor is a young woman with Graves' hyperthyroidism. The CDR3 loop is CASSQGSGAYEQYV. The CDR3 nucleotides are TGTGCCAGCAGCCAAGGGTCAGGAGCCTACGAGCAGTACGTC.